The 7 T cell receptor beta chains in this list originate from one sample, sequenced in a study of a mutant IDH1 vaccine in newly diagnosed glioma. TCRdb's copy holds only in-frame clones and misses some; the assay was immunoSEQ multiplex PCR. The data show tens of thousands of clones, approximately 80% seen once. Time point described: week 5, during vaccination. Alongside topical imiquimod, each dose of vaccine comprised 300 ug of mutant IDH1 20-mer peptide. No antigens are known for them. This material consisted of PBMCs, taken from a glioma patient whose treatment included an IDH1 peptide vaccine. The receptor set was obtained from a man aged 35-49 years with glioma.

CDR3 in amino acids: CAWSQGGSYGYTF. CDR3 in DNA: TGTGCCTGGTCCCAAGGGGGGAGCTATGGCTACACCTTC. This chain joins TRBV30 and TRBJ1-2; a weak D match, TRBD1 (6 bases). The CDR3 has 13 amino acids. Between the trimmed V and J ends, which lost 5 bases and 4 bases, there was a span of 14 bases. Per the germline V gene, CDR1 is GTSNPN and CDR2 is SVGIG (reference sequence).

The CDR3 loop is CASSLSSGVYNEQFF. The CDR3, as DNA: TGCGCCAGCAGCTTGTCTAGCGGGGTGTACAATGAGCAGTTCTTC. The V gene is TRBV5-1, the J gene TRBJ2-1, with TRBD2 matching over 9 bases. This CDR3 spans 15 amino acids. J was trimmed by 4 bases and V by 1 base; bases with no gene match: 3. CDR1 SGHRS and CDR2 YFSETQ come from the germline V gene.

This clone was found once. The chain has TRBV6-6 and TRBJ2-5, with 10 nucleotides matching TRBD2. The V gene's germline CDR1 is MNHNY and CDR2 SVGAGI (reference sequence). The CDR3 is 15 residues long. The J segment lost 2 bases and the V segment lost 7 bases, leaving 7 bases of the junction unmatched. The CDR3 reads CASTESSGGQETQYF. The CDR3 bases are TGTGCCAGCACCGAATCTAGCGGGGGTCAAGAGACCCAGTACTTC.

This clone was seen a single time. The CDR3 reads CASSRTSGGTSTGELFF. CDR3 nucleotides: TGTGCCAGCAGCCGGACTAGCGGGGGGACGAGCACCGGGGAGCTGTTTTTT. The chain uses TRBV7-8 and TRBJ2-2, with 14 bases fitting TRBD2. Germline CDR1 SGHVS, CDR2 FQNEAQ. The CDR3 is 17 amino acids. V dropped 5 bases and J dropped 4; count of bases not matched to a gene: 6.

The V gene is TRBV5-1, the J gene TRBJ2-5, with 7 bases lining up with TRBD2. Per the germline V gene, CDR1 is SGHRS and CDR2 is YFSETQ. Germline trimming cut 4 bases from V and 2 bases from J; bases unmatched to any gene: 5. This CDR3 region has 14 residues. CDR3 amino acids: CASSPGRVQETQYF. The CDR3 nucleotides read TGCGCCAGCAGCCCTGGGAGGGTTCAAGAGACCCAGTACTTC.

The V and J genes are TRBV5-4 and TRBJ2-3; a weak D match, TRBD2 (6 bases). V was clipped by 3 bases and J by 0 bases, with 11 bases between them. The CDR3 has 15 residues. Germline-derived CDR1 and CDR2 are SGHNT and YYREEE (reference sequence). As DNA, the CDR3 is TGTGCCAGCAGCTACGGGACTCTCAGCACAGATACGCAGTATTTT. Amino acid sequence: CASSYGTLSTDTQYF.

V and J are TRBV5-1 and TRBJ2-7; D unresolved. Germline loops: CDR1 SGHRS, CDR2 YFSETQ. The CDR3 is made up of 15 amino acids. Trimming took off 0 bases at V and 4 bases at J, with 14 bases between the two ends. The CDR3 nucleotides are TGCGCCAGCAGCTTGGGGGATCTAGGGTTTTACGAGCAGTACTTC. This sequence encodes CASSLGDLGFYEQYF.